This T cell receptor beta chain derives from a study of regulatory T cells in long-lasting Graves disease. The CDR3 has 14 amino acids. V was shortened by 2 bases and J by 8 bases, with 12 bases between the two germline ends. Germline CDR1 reads KGHSH; CDR2 reads LQKENI. Study observations and caveats: Persistent disease was characterized by preferential usage of TRBV28, TRBJ1-2 and TRBJ2-5.

This clonotype has a count of ten or more. Its antigen is unidentified. The authors built TCR beta libraries using iRepertoire HTBI primers and Arm-PCR of CDR3 regions. One entry per CDR3 protein results from TCRdb running MiXCR on the multiplex PCR reads. The repertoire consists of more than 450,000 distinct CDR3 sequences, with 15% to 20% occurring once and the leading ten covering 12%. Time point indicated: newly diagnosed GD, antithyroid drugs for less than 3 months. Construction of the TCR library relied on RNA isolated from PBMCs. Tubes containing EDTA received roughly 10 milliliters of drawn peripheral blood. Separately, the same data were catalogued under a study of T cells in Graves' hyperthyroidism and ophthalmopathy. From that study: For Graves' hyperthyroidism to be stable, ophthalmopathy could not progress within 18 months. Ophthalmopathy was distinguished from stable hyperthyroidism by 13 V-J signatures.

Sequencing used peripheral blood mononuclear cells (PBMCs), obtained at new diagnosis, from a patient treated with antithyroid drugs. This chain links TRBV18 with TRBJ1-4; weak D call: TRBD1 (5 bases). This TCR was sampled from a man aged 35-49 years with Graves disease. The CDR3 DNA sequence: TGTGCCAGCTCACCAAGCGGGACGAGGGAAAAACTGTTTTTT. This codes for CASSPSGTREKLFF.